Detailed here is one TCR beta chain. This record comes from a study of cytomegalovirus exposure and HLA in healthy donors. At the level of the study: There were 90 million to 130 million unique TCR beta sequences, drawn from around 180 million T cells, in an earlier analysis.

Germline-derived CDR1 and CDR2 are SEHNR and FQNEAQ (reference sequence). This CDR3 region has 13 residues. Researchers ran the PCR with 60 Vbeta and 13 Jbeta primers. Only in-frame clones appear in the TCRdb table, and some are missing; sequencing was by immunoSEQ multiplex PCR. Recorded here are about 110,000 clones; the top ten clones represent 6.8%. Sequenced: PBMCs. This receptor was obtained from a man aged 35-49 years in good health and CMV-seropositive. This sequence joins TRBV7-9 and TRBJ2-5, with D possibly being TRBD2 (6 bases). Near its end, the DNA agrees better with TRBJ2-7, so the J call may be wrong. In DNA form, the CDR3 reads TGTGCCAGCAGCTTAGGACTAGCCTACGAGCAGTACTTC. This encodes CASSLGLAYEQYF.